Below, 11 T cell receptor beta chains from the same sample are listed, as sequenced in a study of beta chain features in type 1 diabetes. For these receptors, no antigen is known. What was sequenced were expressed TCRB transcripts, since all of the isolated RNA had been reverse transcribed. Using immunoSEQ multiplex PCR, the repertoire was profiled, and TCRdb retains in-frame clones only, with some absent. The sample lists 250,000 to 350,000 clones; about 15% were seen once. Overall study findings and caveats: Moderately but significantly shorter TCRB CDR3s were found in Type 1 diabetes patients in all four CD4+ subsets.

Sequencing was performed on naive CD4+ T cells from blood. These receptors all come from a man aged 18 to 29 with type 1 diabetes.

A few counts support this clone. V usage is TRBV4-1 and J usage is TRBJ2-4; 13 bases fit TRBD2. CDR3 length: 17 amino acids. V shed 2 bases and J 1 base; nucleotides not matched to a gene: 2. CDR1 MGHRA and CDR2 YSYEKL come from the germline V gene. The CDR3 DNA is TGCGCCAGCAGCCAACCGGGACTAGCGGGGGCCAAAAACATTCAGTACTTC. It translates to CASSQPGLAGAKNIQYF.

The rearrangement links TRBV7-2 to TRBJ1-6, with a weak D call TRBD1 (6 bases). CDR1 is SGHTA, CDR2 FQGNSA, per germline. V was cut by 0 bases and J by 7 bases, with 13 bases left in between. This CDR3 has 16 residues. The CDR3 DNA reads TGTGCCAGCAGCTTAGCCGGGACAATAAGGAATTCACCCCTCCACTTT. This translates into CASSLAGTIRNSPLHF. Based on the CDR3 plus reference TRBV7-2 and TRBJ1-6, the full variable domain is GAGVSQSPSNKVTEKGKDVELRCDPISGHTALYWYRQSLGQGLEFLIYFQGNSAPDKSGLPSDRFSAERTGGSVSTLTIQRTQQEDSAVYLCASSLAGTIRNSPLHFGNGTRLTVT.

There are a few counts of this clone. CDR3 protein: CASRTGLGEQYF. The DNA of the CDR3 is TGTGCCAGCCGAACAGGGTTAGGGGAGCAGTACTTC. The chain recombines TRBV27 with TRBJ2-7; tentative D call: TRBD1 (6 bases). This CDR3 spans 12 amino acids. V lost 8 bases to trimming and J lost 7 bases, with 15 bases between them. Germline V gene lookup returns CDR1 MNHEY and CDR2 SMNVEV (reference sequence).

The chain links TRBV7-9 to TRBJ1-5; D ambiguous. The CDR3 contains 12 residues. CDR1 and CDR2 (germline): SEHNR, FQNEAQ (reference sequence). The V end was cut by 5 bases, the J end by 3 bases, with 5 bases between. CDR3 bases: TGTGCCAGCAGCCGGGACAATCAGCCCCAGCATTTT. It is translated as CASSRDNQPQHF.

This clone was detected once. DNA of the CDR3: TGTGCCTGGAGTGCAGGGGCCGGTGGAAACACCATATATTTT. This gives the protein CAWSAGAGGNTIYF. The chain recombines TRBV30 with TRBJ1-3; possible D gene TRBD1, 6 bases. Germline V CDR1 and CDR2: GTSNPN, SVGIG (reference sequence). Trimming took 1 base from V and 3 from J, leaving 10 bases between them. CDR3 length: 14 residues.

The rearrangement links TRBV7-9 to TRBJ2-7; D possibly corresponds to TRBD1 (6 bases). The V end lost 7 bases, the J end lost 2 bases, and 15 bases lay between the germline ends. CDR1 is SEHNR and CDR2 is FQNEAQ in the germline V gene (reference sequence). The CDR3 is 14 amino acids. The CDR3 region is CASTLGTSPYEQYF. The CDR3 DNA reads TGTGCCAGCACCCTAGGGACATCCCCCTACGAGCAGTACTTC.

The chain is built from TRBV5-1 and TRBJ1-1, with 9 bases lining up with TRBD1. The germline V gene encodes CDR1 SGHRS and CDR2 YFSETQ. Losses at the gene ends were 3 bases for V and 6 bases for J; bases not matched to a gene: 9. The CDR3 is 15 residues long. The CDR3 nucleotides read TGCGCCAGCAGCTGGGGATCGGGACAGGGCCCTGAAGCTTTCTTT. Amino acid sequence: CASSWGSGQGPEAFF.

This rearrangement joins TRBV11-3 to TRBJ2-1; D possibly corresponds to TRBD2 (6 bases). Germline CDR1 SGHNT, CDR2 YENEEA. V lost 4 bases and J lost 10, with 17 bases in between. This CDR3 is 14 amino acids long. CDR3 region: CASSSSGVGGEQFF. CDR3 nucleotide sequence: TGTGCCAGCAGCTCCTCAGGCGTTGGGGGGGAGCAGTTCTTC.

The CDR3 nucleotides read TGTGCCTGGTCGAGGGACAGACGCCAGCCCCAGCATTTT. Its protein product is CAWSRDRRQPQHF. The chain is built from TRBV30 and TRBJ1-5; 7 positions agree with TRBD1. CDR1 and CDR2 from the germline V gene are GTSNPN and SVGIG (reference sequence). The CDR3 has 13 amino acids. J gave up 7 bases and V 5 bases, and 8 bases lay outside the gene matches.

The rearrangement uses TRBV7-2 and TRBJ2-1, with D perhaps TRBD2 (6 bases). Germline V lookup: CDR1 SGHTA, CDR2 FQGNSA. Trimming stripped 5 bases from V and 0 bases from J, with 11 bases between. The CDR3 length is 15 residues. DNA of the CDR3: TGTGCCAGCAGCCTGGTCGGGAGCTCCTACAATGAGCAGTTCTTC. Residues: CASSLVGSSYNEQFF.

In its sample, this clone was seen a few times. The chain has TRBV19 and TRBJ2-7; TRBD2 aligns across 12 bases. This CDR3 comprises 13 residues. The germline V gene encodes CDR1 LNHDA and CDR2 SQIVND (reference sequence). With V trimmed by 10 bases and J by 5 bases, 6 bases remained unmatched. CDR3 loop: CAIEGLAGHEQYF. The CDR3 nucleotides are TGTGCCATCGAGGGACTAGCGGGCCACGAGCAGTACTTC.